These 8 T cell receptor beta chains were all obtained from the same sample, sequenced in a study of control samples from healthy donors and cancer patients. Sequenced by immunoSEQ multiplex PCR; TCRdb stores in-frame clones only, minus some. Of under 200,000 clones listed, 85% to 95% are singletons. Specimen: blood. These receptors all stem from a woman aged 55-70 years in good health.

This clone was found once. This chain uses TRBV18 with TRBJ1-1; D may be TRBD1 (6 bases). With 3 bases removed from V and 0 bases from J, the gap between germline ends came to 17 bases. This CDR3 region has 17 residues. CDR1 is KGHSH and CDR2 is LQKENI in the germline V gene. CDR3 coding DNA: TGTGCCAGCTCACCGCAGGGGACTCCACTTATGAACACTGAAGCTTTCTTT. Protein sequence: CASSPQGTPLMNTEAFF.

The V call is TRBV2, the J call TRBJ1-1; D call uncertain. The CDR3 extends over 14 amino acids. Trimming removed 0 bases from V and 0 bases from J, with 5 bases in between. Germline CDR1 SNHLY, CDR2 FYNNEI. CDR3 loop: CASSEAEMNTEAFF. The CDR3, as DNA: TGTGCCAGCAGTGAAGCGGAGATGAACACTGAAGCTTTCTTT.

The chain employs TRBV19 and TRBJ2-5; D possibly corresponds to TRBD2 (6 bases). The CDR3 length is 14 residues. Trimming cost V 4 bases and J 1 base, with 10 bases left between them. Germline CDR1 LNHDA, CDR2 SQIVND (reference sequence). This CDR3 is CASSTSVGQETQYF. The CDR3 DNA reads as TGTGCCAGTAGTACTAGCGTAGGCCAAGAGACCCAGTACTTC.

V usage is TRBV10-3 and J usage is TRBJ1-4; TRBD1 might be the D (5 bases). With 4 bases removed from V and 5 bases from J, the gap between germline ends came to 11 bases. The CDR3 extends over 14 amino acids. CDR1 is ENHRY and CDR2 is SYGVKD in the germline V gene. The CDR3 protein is CAISGAGQNEKLFF. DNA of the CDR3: TGTGCCATCAGTGGGGCAGGGCAAAATGAAAAACTGTTTTTT.

DNA of the CDR3: TGTGCCAGTAGTGCAACAGGGACGGCGGTCGAGCAGTACTTC. Protein: CASSATGTAVEQYF. The J gene is TRBJ2-7, the V gene TRBV19, with D maybe TRBD1 (6 bases). Trimming took 5 bases from V and 6 from J, leaving 17 bases between them. The CDR3 totals 14 residues. Germline-derived CDR1 and CDR2 are LNHDA and SQIVND (reference sequence).

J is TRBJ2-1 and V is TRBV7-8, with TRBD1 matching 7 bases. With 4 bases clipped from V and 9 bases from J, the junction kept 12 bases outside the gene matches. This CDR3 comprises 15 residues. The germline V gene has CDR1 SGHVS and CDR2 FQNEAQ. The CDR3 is CASSWQGVGESEQFF. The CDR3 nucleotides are TGTGCCAGCAGCTGGCAGGGGGTTGGTGAAAGTGAGCAGTTCTTC.

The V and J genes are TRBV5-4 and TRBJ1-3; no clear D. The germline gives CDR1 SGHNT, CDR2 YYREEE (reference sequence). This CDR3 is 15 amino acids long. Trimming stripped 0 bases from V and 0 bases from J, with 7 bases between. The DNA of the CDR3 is TGTGCCAGCAGCTTGGGGGGAATCTCTGGAAACACCATATATTTT. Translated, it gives CASSLGGISGNTIYF.

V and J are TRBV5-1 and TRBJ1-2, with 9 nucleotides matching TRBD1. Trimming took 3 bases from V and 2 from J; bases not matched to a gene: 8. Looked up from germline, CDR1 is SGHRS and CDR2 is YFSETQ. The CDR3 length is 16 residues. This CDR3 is CASSYGTGKRNYGYTF. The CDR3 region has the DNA TGCGCCAGCAGCTACGGGACAGGGAAAAGGAACTATGGCTACACCTTC.